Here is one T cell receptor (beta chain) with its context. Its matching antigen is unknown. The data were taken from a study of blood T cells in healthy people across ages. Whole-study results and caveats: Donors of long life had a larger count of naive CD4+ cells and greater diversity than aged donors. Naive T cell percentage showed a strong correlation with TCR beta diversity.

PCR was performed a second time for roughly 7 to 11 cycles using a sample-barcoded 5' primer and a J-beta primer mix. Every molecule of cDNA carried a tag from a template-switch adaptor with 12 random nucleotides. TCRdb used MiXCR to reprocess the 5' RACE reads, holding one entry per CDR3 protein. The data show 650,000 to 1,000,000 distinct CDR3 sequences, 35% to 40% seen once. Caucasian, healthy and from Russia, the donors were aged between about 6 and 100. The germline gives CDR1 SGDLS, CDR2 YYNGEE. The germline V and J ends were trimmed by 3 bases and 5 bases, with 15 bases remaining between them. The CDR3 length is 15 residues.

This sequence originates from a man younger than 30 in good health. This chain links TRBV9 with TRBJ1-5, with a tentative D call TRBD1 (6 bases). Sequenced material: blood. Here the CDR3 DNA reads TGTGCCAGCAGCGAAGAGGGACAACGCGATCAGCCCCAGCATTTT. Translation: CASSEEGQRDQPQHF.